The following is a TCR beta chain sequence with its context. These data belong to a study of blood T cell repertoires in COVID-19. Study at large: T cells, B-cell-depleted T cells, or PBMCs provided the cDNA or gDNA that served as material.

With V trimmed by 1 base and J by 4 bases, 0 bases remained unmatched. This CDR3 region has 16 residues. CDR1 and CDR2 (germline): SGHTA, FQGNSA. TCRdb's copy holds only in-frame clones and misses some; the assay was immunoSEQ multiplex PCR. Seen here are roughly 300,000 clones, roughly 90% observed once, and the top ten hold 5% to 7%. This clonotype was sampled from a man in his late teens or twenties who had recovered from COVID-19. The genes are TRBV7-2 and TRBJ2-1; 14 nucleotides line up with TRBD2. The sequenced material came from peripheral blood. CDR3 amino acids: CASSLGLAGGYNEQFF. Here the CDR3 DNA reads TGTGCCAGCAGCTTAGGACTAGCGGGGGGGTACAATGAGCAGTTCTTC.